The 10 T cell receptor beta chains presented below share a single source sample, sequenced in a study of cytomegalovirus exposure and HLA in healthy donors. Both 60 Vbeta primers and 13 Jbeta primers went into the PCR. Sequencing was performed with immunoSEQ multiplex PCR; in TCRdb, only in-frame clones are kept and a portion is missing. The sample lists roughly 200,000 clones; approximately 84% were seen once. Input material: PBMCs. These receptors were obtained from a middle-aged woman in good health and CMV-seronegative.

This clone was detected only once. The gene calls are TRBV28 and TRBJ2-7; tentative D call: TRBD1 (6 bases). Germline-derived CDR1 and CDR2 are MDHEN and SYDVKM. The CDR3 consists of 13 residues. V was shortened by 6 bases and J by 7 bases, with 16 bases between the two germline ends. The CDR3 DNA sequence: TGTGCCAGCAGCGACCCTAGGGGGTATGAGCAGTACTTC. It specifies CASSDPRGYEQYF.

V gene TRBV11-2 combines with J gene TRBJ2-7; D ambiguous. Germline V gene data show CDR1 as SGHAT and CDR2 as FQNNGV. Trimming removed 5 bases from V and 2 bases from J, with 10 bases in between. This CDR3 is 13 amino acids long. CDR3 loop: CASSRGIAYEQYF. As DNA, the CDR3 is TGTGCCAGCAGCCGCGGAATCGCCTACGAGCAGTACTTC.

The chain's CDR3 is CASSIGTFNIQYF. CDR3 nucleotides: TGTGCCAGTAGTATTGGGACATTTAACATTCAGTACTTC. V usage is TRBV19 and J usage is TRBJ2-4; D possibly corresponds to TRBD1 (6 bases). The length of the CDR3 is 13 residues. V lost 3 bases to trimming and J lost 7 bases, with 10 bases between them. Germline loops: CDR1 LNHDA, CDR2 SQIVND (reference sequence).

This chain uses TRBV5-4 with TRBJ2-6, with D perhaps matching TRBD1 (6 bases). Deletions cut 4 bases from V and 2 bases from J, with 19 bases between. From germline, CDR1 is SGHNT and CDR2 YYREEE (reference sequence). The CDR3 is 18 amino acids. CDR3: CASSLPGEMAAGANVLTF. The CDR3 DNA reads TGTGCCAGCAGCCTGCCAGGGGAAATGGCAGCTGGGGCCAACGTCCTGACTTTC.

The chain recombines TRBV5-3 with TRBJ1-5; 9 nucleotides line up with TRBD1. TRBV5-3 is placed among ORFs of uncertain function. With V trimmed by 4 bases and J by 0 bases, 11 bases remained unmatched. This CDR3 region has 18 residues. CDR3 in amino acids: CARSLDRDRDCSNQPQHF. Here the CDR3 DNA reads TGTGCCAGAAGCCTAGATCGGGACAGGGACTGTAGCAATCAGCCCCAGCATTTT.

The chain carries TRBV7-2 and TRBJ2-1; possible D gene TRBD2, 6 bases. CDR1 is SGHTA and CDR2 is FQGNSA in the germline V gene. The CDR3 consists of 16 residues. Trimming took off 5 bases at V and 0 bases at J, with 14 bases between the two ends. DNA of the CDR3: TGTGCCAGCAGCCCATGGGGCGGGGCCTCCTACAATGAGCAGTTCTTC. Protein product: CASSPWGGASYNEQFF.

The chain uses TRBV20-1 and TRBJ1-1; weak D call: TRBD1 (5 bases). V lost 5 bases, J lost 6 bases, and 10 bases lay in between. The length of the CDR3 is 11 residues. Germline V gene data show CDR1 as DFQATT and CDR2 as SNEGSKA (reference sequence). CDR3 sequence (DNA): TGCAGTGCTTTTCAGGGCGCTGAAGCTTTCTTT. The encoded protein is CSAFQGAEAFF.

The rearrangement joins TRBV5-1 to TRBJ2-7, with unresolved D. The CDR3 is 14 amino acids. Germline V CDR1 and CDR2: SGHRS, YFSETQ. Trimming cost V 4 bases and J 0 bases, with 11 bases left between them. CDR3: CASSLTTNSYEQYF. CDR3 bases: TGCGCCAGCAGCCTAACTACCAACTCCTACGAGCAGTACTTC.

The J gene is TRBJ1-6, the V gene TRBV5-4, with TRBD1 as a possible D gene (6 bases). The length of the CDR3 is 15 residues. V was clipped by 4 bases and J by 6 bases, with 14 bases between them. CDR1 SGHNT and CDR2 YYREEE come from the germline V gene (reference sequence). As DNA, the CDR3 is TGTGCCAGCAGCATCGCGACAGGACCTAATTCACCCCTCCACTTT. This codes for CASSIATGPNSPLHF.

The chain carries TRBV4-3 and TRBJ1-6; D ambiguous. Germline-derived CDR1 and CDR2 are LGHNA and YSLEER. V gave up 2 bases and J gave up 4 bases, with 6 bases separating them. This CDR3 has 14 amino acids. The CDR3 here is CASSQRLYNSPLHF. The CDR3 nucleotides read TGCGCCAGCAGCCAACGACTGTATAATTCACCCCTCCACTTT.